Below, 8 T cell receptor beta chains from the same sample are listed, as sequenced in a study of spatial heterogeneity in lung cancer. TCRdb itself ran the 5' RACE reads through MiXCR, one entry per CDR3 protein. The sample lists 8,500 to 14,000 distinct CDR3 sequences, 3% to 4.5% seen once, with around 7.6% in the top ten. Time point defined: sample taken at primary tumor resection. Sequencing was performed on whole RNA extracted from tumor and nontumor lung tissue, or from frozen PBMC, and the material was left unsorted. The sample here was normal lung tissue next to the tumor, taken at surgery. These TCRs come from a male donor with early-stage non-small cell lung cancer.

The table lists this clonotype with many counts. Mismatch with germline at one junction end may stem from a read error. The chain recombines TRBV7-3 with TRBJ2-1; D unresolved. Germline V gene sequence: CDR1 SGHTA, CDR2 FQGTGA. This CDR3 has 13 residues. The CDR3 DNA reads TGTGCCAGCAGTTTAACCTCCTACAATGAGCAGTTCTTC. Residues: CASSLTSYNEQFF. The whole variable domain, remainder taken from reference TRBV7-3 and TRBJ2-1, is GAGVSQTPSNKVTEKGKYVELRCDPISGHTALYWYRQSLGQGPEFLIYFQGTGAADDSGLPNDRFFAVRPEGSVSTLKIQRTERGDSAVYLCASSLTSYNEQFFGPGTRLTVL.

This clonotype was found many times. This chain's CDR3 is CASTTGDRANSPLHF. Here the CDR3 DNA reads TGTGCCAGCACCACTGGGGACAGGGCTAATTCACCCCTCCACTTT. This chain links TRBV28 with TRBJ1-6; 9 bases are shared with TRBD1. CDR1 MDHEN and CDR2 SYDVKM come from the germline V gene. V lost 7 bases to trimming and J lost 6 bases; unmatched junction nucleotides: 7. The CDR3 runs to 15 residues.

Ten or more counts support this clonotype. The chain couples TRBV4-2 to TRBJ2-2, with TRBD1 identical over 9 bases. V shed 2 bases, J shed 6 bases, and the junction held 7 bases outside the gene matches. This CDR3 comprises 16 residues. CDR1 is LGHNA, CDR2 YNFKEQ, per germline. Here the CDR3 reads CASSQRDRAESGELFF. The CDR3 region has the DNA TGTGCCAGCAGCCAACGGGACAGGGCCGAATCCGGGGAGCTGTTTTTT.

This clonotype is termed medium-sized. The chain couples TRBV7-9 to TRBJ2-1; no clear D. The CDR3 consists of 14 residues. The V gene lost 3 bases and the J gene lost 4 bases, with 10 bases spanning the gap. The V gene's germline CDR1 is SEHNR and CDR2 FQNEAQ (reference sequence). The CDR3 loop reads CASSFLQTYNEQFF. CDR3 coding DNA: TGTGCCAGCAGCTTCCTACAGACGTACAATGAGCAGTTCTTC. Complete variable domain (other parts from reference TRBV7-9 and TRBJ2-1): DTGVSQNPRHKITKRGQNVTFRCDPISEHNRLYWYRQTLGQGPEFLTYFQNEAQLEKSRLLSDRFSAERPKGSFSTLEIQRTEQGDSAMYLCASSFLQTYNEQFFGPGTRLTVL.

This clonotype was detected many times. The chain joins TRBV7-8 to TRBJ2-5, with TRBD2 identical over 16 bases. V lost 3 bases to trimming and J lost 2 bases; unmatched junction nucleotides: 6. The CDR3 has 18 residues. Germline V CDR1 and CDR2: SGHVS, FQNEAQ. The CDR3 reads CASSLGGLAGGKQETQYF. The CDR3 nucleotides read TGTGCCAGCAGCTTGGGGGGACTAGCGGGAGGGAAGCAAGAGACCCAGTACTTC.

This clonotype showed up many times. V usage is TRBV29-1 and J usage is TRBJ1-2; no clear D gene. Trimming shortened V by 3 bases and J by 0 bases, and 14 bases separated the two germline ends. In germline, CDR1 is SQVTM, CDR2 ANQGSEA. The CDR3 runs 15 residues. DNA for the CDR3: TGCAGCGTTGAGTCTCCCGGGAGCACTAACTATGGCTACACCTTC. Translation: CSVESPGSTNYGYTF. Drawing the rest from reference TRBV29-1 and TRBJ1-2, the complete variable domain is SAVISQKPSRDICQRGTSLTIQCQVDSQVTMMFWYRQQPGQSLTLIATANQGSEATYESGFVIDKFPISRPNLTFSTLTVSNMSPEDSSIYLCSVESPGSTNYGYTFGSGTRLTVV.

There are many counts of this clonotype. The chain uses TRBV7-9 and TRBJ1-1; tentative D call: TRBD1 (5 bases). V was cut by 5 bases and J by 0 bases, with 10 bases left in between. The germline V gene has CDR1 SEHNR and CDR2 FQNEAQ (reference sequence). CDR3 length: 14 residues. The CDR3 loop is CASSPDKMNTEAFF. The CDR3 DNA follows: TGTGCCAGCAGCCCGGACAAAATGAACACTGAAGCTTTCTTT.

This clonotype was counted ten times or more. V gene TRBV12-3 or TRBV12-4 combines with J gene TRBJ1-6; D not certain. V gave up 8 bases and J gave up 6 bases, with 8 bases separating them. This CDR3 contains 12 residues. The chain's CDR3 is CASSQTNSPLHF. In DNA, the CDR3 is TGTGCCAGCTCCCAGACTAATTCACCCCTCCACTTT.